Sequencing of this TCR beta chain was carried out in a study of response to subunit inactivated influenza vaccine. TCRdb used MiXCR to reprocess the RT-PCR reads, holding one entry per CDR3 protein. The data hold about 700,000 distinct CDR3 sequences, with 11% to 15% observed a single time. Study-wide results and caveats: Few new T cells, the authors suggested, are recruited by each seasonal influenza vaccination.

The V gene end was trimmed by 6 bases and the J gene end by 7 bases; junction bases not matched to a gene: 12. CDR3 size: 17 residues. Germline V gene sequence: CDR1 MNHNS, CDR2 SASEGT. About this clonotype itself: Its antigen is not known.

This clonotype was sampled from a man between 45 and 60 years old who received an inactivated influenza vaccine. V and J are TRBV6-1 and TRBJ2-1; 13 positions agree with TRBD2. The sequenced sample was PBMCs from blood, obtained around two weeks before vaccination. CDR3 DNA sequence: TGTGCCAGCAGCCTTGGACTAGCGGGAGTATTGGGGAATGAGCAGTTCTTC. Its translation is CASSLGLAGVLGNEQFF.